This T cell receptor (beta chain) appears in the sequencing data of a study of identical twins. This clonotype was counted only a few times. Unique molecular identifiers were in the cDNA, with template-switch universal primer binding. Using its own MiXCR run on the 5' RACE reads, TCRdb lists one record per CDR3 protein. The data hold more than 650,000 distinct CDR3 sequences, with 6.1% observed a single time. This CDR3 comprises 13 residues. The V segment lost 4 bases and the J segment 7 bases; nucleotides outside the gene matches: 6. Germline CDR1 reads SGHTA; CDR2 reads FQGNSA. The material sequenced was naive T cells sorted from blood. V usage is TRBV7-2 and J usage is TRBJ1-2; 7 bases are shared with TRBD1. The sequence derives from a man aged 18 to 30 in good health. The CDR3 is CASSSTGPSGYTF. CDR3 sequence (DNA): TGTGCCAGCAGCTCGACAGGGCCCTCTGGCTACACCTTC.